Below are 20 T cell receptor beta chains sequenced from a single sample in a study of blood T cell repertoires in COVID-19 (dated by TCRdb to 2018 to 2021). Libraries were made using the immunoSEQ multiplex PCR assay. TCRdb took over this immuneACCESS table, retaining in-frame rearrangements with V and J assigned. Such tables are incomplete; in checked studies, under half of the missing clones stem from an unresolved V gene, and the remainder is unexplained. The sample table shows some 240,000 clones, and roughly nine tenths are seen once. The ten largest account for 4% to 5% of the sample. What was sequenced was peripheral blood. The receptors were sampled from a woman between 40 and 55 years old who had recovered from COVID-19.

This rearrangement joins TRBV5-5 to TRBJ1-3, with D possibly matching TRBD1 (5 bases). Trimming removed 6 bases from V and 2 bases from J, with 15 bases in between. Per germline, CDR1 SGHKS and CDR2 YYEKEE (reference sequence). The length of the CDR3 is 15 residues. The chain's CDR3 is CASIPIQGAGNTIYF. CDR3 nucleotides: TGTGCCAGCATCCCCATCCAGGGCGCTGGAAACACCATATATTTT.

There are a few counts of this clone. This sequence joins TRBV28 and TRBJ1-1; the D gene is possibly TRBD1 (5 bases). Germline CDR1 reads MDHEN; CDR2 reads SYDVKM. CDR3 length: 14 amino acids. V was pared by 4 bases and J by 2 bases, with 11 bases between. CDR3 sequence reads: CASSSQQVNTEAFF. In nucleotides, the CDR3 is TGTGCCAGCAGTTCCCAACAGGTAAACACTGAAGCTTTCTTT.

The V gene is TRBV3-1 (or the pseudogene TRBV3-2), the J gene TRBJ2-5; TRBD2 matches 7 bases. The CDR3 totals 16 residues. Germline V gene lookup returns CDR1 LGHDT and CDR2 YNNKEL (reference sequence). Unmatched junction bases numbered 11, after V lost 0 bases and J lost 7 bases. The CDR3 protein is CASSQELTSATATQYF. In nucleotides, the CDR3 is TGTGCCAGCAGCCAAGAATTAACTAGCGCCACGGCGACCCAGTACTTC.

This chain uses TRBV30 with TRBJ2-7; possible D gene TRBD2, 6 bases. Germline V lookup: CDR1 GTSNPN, CDR2 SVGIG (reference sequence). Trimming left V 6 bases short and J 3 bases short, with 9 bases between. CDR3 size: 11 residues. CDR3: CACGSYYEQYV. CDR3 in DNA: TGTGCCTGCGGGAGTTACTACGAGCAGTACGTC.

The chain is built from TRBV7-3 and TRBJ2-1; unclear D gene. The length of the CDR3 is 14 residues. Germline assignment: CDR1 SGHTA and CDR2 FQGTGA. The V gene lost 5 bases and the J gene lost 5 bases, with 13 bases spanning the gap. The CDR3 loop is CASSPNPINNEQFF. In DNA form, the CDR3 reads TGTGCCAGCAGCCCAAACCCTATAAACAATGAGCAGTTCTTC.

The chain combines TRBV7-3 with TRBJ1-6; perhaps TRBD1 as D (6 bases). This CDR3 region has 13 residues. The germline V gene has CDR1 SGHTA and CDR2 FQGTGA. Trimming stripped 5 bases from V and 11 bases from J, with 13 bases between. CDR3 DNA: TGTGCCAGCAGCCGAAACAGGGATGCACCCCTCCACTTT. Protein product: CASSRNRDAPLHF.

The gene calls are TRBV18 and TRBJ1-1; D perhaps matches TRBD1 (6 bases). The CDR3 is 13 amino acids. The V gene lost 7 bases and the J gene lost 1 base, with 10 bases spanning the gap. Germline assignment: CDR1 KGHSH and CDR2 LQKENI. CDR3 region: CASLGQQNTEAFF. In nucleotides, the CDR3 is TGTGCCAGCTTAGGACAGCAGAACACTGAAGCTTTCTTT.

This CDR3 reads CASSLEGIGDTQYF. CDR3 DNA: TGCGCCAGCAGCTTGGAGGGGATTGGAGATACGCAGTATTTT. The chain recombines TRBV5-1 with TRBJ2-3, with D maybe TRBD1 (5 bases). Germline V gene lookup returns CDR1 SGHRS and CDR2 YFSETQ. This CDR3 is 14 amino acids long. Trimming removed 0 bases from V and 5 bases from J, with 10 bases in between.

The chain carries TRBV10-1 and TRBJ2-3; 7 positions match TRBD1. The CDR3 consists of 14 residues. After removal of 6 bases from V and 2 bases from J, the junction contained 5 bases not matched to a gene. CDR1 WNHNN and CDR2 SYGVQD come from the germline V gene (reference sequence). The CDR3: CASRLGQDTDTQYF. CDR3 nucleotides: TGCGCCAGCAGGCTCGGACAGGACACAGATACGCAGTATTTT.

This chain uses TRBV19 with TRBJ2-1; tentatively, D is TRBD1 (5 bases). The V end was cut by 3 bases, the J end by 3 bases, with 9 bases between. The CDR3 runs 14 residues. The germline gives CDR1 LNHDA, CDR2 SQIVND (reference sequence). The CDR3 loop is CASSMGQGYNEQFF. In DNA form, the CDR3 reads TGTGCCAGTAGTATGGGGCAGGGCTACAATGAGCAGTTCTTC.

CDR3 DNA: TGTGCCAGCAGCCACGGACAGGGGACGTACAATGAGCAGTTCTTC. It specifies CASSHGQGTYNEQFF. The genes are TRBV11-2 and TRBJ2-1; 9 bases fit TRBD1. V lost 5 bases and J lost 4; bases outside the gene matches: 6. Germline CDR1 reads SGHAT; CDR2 reads FQNNGV. This CDR3 contains 15 residues.

The gene calls are TRBV21-1 and TRBJ2-1; TRBD2, the table's D call, was not compared with the DNA. TRBV21-1 is listed as a pseudogene. CDR3 length: 17 amino acids. For the CDR3, the DNA is TGTGCCAGCAGCAAAGTCCAGCGACTAGCGGGAGTAACTCTCCAGTTCTTC. As protein: CASSKVQRLAGVTLQFF.

The chain has TRBV20-1 and TRBJ1-1; D remains unclear. Germline CDR1 and CDR2: DFQATT and SNEGSKA (reference sequence). Trimming left V 3 bases short and J 4 bases short, with 3 bases between. The CDR3 loop spans 10 amino acids. In DNA, the CDR3 is TGCAGTGCTAGGGCCACTGAAGCTTTCTTT. Encoded protein: CSARATEAFF.

V gene TRBV3-1 (or the pseudogene TRBV3-2) combines with J gene TRBJ2-7; D may be TRBD2 (5 bases). Trimming left V 0 bases short and J 5 bases short, with 14 bases between. In germline, CDR1 is LGHDT, CDR2 YNNKEL (reference sequence). The CDR3 covers 15 residues. The chain's CDR3 is CASSQEGGRSNEQYV. In DNA form, the CDR3 reads TGTGCCAGCAGCCAAGAAGGAGGCCGAAGCAACGAGCAGTACGTC.

The V and J genes are TRBV4-1 and TRBJ1-1; D may be TRBD1 (5 bases). Between the trimmed V and J ends, which lost 2 bases and 8 bases, there was a span of 18 bases. There are 15 residues in the CDR3. CDR1 and CDR2 (germline): MGHRA, YSYEKL. CDR3 DNA: TGCGCCAGCAGCCAATATGAGACGGTAACAGGCGAAGCTTTCTTT. Its protein product is CASSQYETVTGEAFF.

The rearrangement links TRBV21-1 to TRBJ1-6. TRBV21-1 is labeled a pseudogene. This CDR3 contains 16 residues. The CDR3 region has the DNA TGTGCCAGCAGCTTACTAATCGGGACTTCTAATTCACCCCTCCACTTT. This translates into CASSLLIGTSNSPLHF.

The chain recombines TRBV6-2 or TRBV6-3 with TRBJ2-2; 10 bases match TRBD1. Germline CDR1 reads MNHEY; CDR2 reads SVGEGT. The CDR3 runs 17 residues. V trimming: 2 bases; J trimming: 4 bases; junction bases outside the gene matches: 7. Here the CDR3 DNA reads TGTGCCAGCAGTTACGGGCGACAGGGGGCCATCACCGGGGAGCTGTTTTTT. It translates to CASSYGRQGAITGELFF.

The V gene is TRBV11-2, the J gene TRBJ1-5; no firm D call. Trimming pared 1 base from V and 4 bases from J, leaving 5 bases between. The CDR3 spans 13 residues. Germline values: CDR1 SGHAT, CDR2 FQNNGV. The CDR3 region is CASSLVGNQPQHF. The CDR3 DNA sequence: TGTGCCAGCAGCTTAGTCGGTAATCAGCCCCAGCATTTT.

In its sample, this clone was seen once. The gene calls are TRBV28 and TRBJ1-4; D perhaps matches TRBD1 (5 bases). From germline, CDR1 is MDHEN and CDR2 SYDVKM. The V end was cut by 5 bases, the J end by 7 bases, with 14 bases between. The CDR3 loop spans 14 amino acids. The CDR3 protein is CASSAPGRGEKLFF. DNA of the CDR3: TGTGCCAGCAGTGCGCCGGGGAGGGGTGAAAAACTGTTTTTT.

V usage is TRBV6-5 and J usage is TRBJ2-1; TRBD2 agrees at 9 bases. Germline V lookup: CDR1 MNHEY, CDR2 SVGAGI. Unmatched junction bases numbered 10, after V lost 2 bases and J lost 8 bases. The CDR3 covers 16 residues. This CDR3 reads CASSYSGGGVVDEQFF. The CDR3 DNA sequence: TGTGCCAGCAGTTACAGCGGCGGGGGGGTTGTAGATGAGCAGTTCTTC.